This TCR beta chain appears in the sequencing data of a study of blood T cell repertoires in COVID-19. Assay used: immunoSEQ multiplex PCR; TCRdb lists only in-frame clones, some missing. Here the sample spans approximately 280,000 clones, about 89% being singletons. The CDR3 runs to 13 residues. V gave up 6 bases and J gave up 0 bases, with 5 bases separating them. Looked up from germline, CDR1 is PRHDT and CDR2 is FYEKMQ (reference sequence). This chain connects TRBV13 to TRBJ2-2; D remains ambiguous. Material: peripheral blood. This clonotype originated in a man in his fifties with acute or convalescent COVID-19. The DNA for the CDR3 is TGTGCCAGCAGAGCCCCGAACACCGGGGAGCTGTTTTTT. This translates into CASRAPNTGELFF.